The sequence of this TCR beta chain was determined in a study of shared clonotypes between healthy human individuals. Study context: Contributing individuals were two females and three males aged 18 to 49.

In regard to this clone: Antigen unknown.

Trimming removed 6 bases from V and 8 bases from J; junction bases left unmatched: 12. The CDR3 sequence is 14 residues long. Germline values: CDR1 SNHLY, CDR2 FYNNEI. Donors were healthy HIV-negative adults without recently reported acute infections or vaccinations. General study results and limits: Generation of non-shared clonotypes was less probable than generation of clonotypes shared by all four donors.

Running of the assay took place at deep level. The assay was immunoSEQ multiplex PCR, and TCRdb's table has in-frame clones only and misses some. The table lists some 1 million clones, around 76% of them singletons. This receptor was taken from a man aged 18 to 30 in good health. Sequenced input: memory CD4+ T cells sorted from blood. This sample's subset: CD45RA-negative fraction. The chain uses TRBV2 and TRBJ1-2, with TRBD1 matching 7 bases. CDR3 nucleotide sequence: TGTGCCAGCAGGGGGGACAGTAAAGGAGAGGGCTACACCTTC. The encoded protein is CASRGDSKGEGYTF.